This TCR beta chain appears in the sequencing data of a study of cytomegalovirus exposure and HLA in healthy donors. Looking at the study overall: Around 200 million T cells yielded 120 million or so unique TCR beta sequences, as an earlier analysis found.

This PCR relied on a set of 60 Vbeta primers and 13 Jbeta primers. Profiling relied on immunoSEQ multiplex PCR, and the TCRdb table lists in-frame clones only, not all of them. This sample carries about 160,000 clones, 65% to 85% of them seen once, and the ten largest clones take approximately 3.1%. With regard to this clone: Antigen unknown.

General observations from the study: Presence/absence analyses rested on an assumption that sequencing depth was roughly uniform across donors. Cytomegalovirus association was listed for around 170 TCR beta chains.

The donors comprised healthy bone marrow donors. Sequenced material: PBMCs. This TCR came from a woman aged 45-65 years in good health and CMV-seropositive.

CDR3 in DNA: TGTGCCAGCACGGACAGCAGCAATCAGCCCCAGCATTTT. Protein sequence: CASTDSSNQPQHF. This sequence joins TRBV6-1 and TRBJ1-5, with a weak D call TRBD1 (6 bases). The CDR3 is made up of 13 amino acids. Germline V gene sequence: CDR1 MNHNS, CDR2 SASEGT. The V end lost 7 bases, the J end lost 1 base, and 8 bases lay between the germline ends.